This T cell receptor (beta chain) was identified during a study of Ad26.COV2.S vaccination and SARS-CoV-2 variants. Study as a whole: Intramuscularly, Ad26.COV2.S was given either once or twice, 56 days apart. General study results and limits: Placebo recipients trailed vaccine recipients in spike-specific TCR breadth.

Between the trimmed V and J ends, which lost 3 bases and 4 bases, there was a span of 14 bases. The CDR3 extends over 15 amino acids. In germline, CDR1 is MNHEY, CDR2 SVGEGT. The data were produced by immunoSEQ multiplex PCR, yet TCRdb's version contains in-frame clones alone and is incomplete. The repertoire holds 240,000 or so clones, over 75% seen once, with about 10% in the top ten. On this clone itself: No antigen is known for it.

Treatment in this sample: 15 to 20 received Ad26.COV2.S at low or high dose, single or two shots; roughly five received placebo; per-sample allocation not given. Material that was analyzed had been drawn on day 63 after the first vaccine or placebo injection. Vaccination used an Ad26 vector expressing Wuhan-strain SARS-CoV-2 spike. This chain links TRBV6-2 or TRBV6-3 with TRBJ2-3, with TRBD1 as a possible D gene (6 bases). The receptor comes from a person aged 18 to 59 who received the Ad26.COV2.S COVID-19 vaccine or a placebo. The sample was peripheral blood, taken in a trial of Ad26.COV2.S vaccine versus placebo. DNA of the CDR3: TGTGCCAGCAGTTATCCACAGGGCCGGGCAGATACGCAGTATTTT. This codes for CASSYPQGRADTQYF.